The rows below give T cell receptor beta chains drawn from one sample of a study of blood T cell repertoires in COVID-19. Profiled with immunoSEQ multiplex PCR; TCRdb holds only in-frame clones, not every one. The sample lists about 59,000 clones, 80% to 90% seen once, with about a fifth in the top ten. The specimen sequenced was peripheral blood. Every receptor here comes from a woman older than 75 with active COVID-19. CDR3s include the opening cysteine and the closing phenylalanine or tryptophan. Each record gives: J gene, V gene, clone size, D gene, CDR3 protein, CDR3 DNA. A D gene is named only where the DNA matches it firmly. Size is omitted from some rows. Given values are once, few, many or a class for expanded clones.

j_gene: TRBJ1-1; v_gene: TRBV5-1; abundance: .; d_gene: TRBD1; CDR3aa: CASTGTEYTEAFF; CDR3nt: TGCGCCAGCACCGGGACAGAATACACTGAAGCTTTCTTT
j_gene: TRBJ2-3; v_gene: TRBV5-6; abundance: .; d_gene: TRBD2; CDR3aa: CASSSPTSGDTQYF; CDR3nt: TGTGCCAGCAGCTCCCCTACTAGCGGAGATACGCAGTATTTT
j_gene: TRBJ1-4; v_gene: TRBV28; abundance: .; d_gene: TRBD1; CDR3aa: CASSLRGTGGNFNEKLFF; CDR3nt: TGTGCCAGCAGTTTGAGGGGGACAGGGGGGAACTTTAATGAAAAACTGTTTTTT
j_gene: TRBJ1-2; v_gene: TRBV29-1; abundance: .; d_gene: TRBD1; CDR3aa: CSVDGTGDRVYGYTF; CDR3nt: TGCAGCGTTGATGGGACAGGGGATAGAGTCTATGGCTACACCTTC
j_gene: TRBJ2-1; v_gene: TRBV10-3; abundance: .; d_gene: TRBD2; CDR3aa: CATSSAGGAWDEQFF; CDR3nt: TGTGCCACCTCTTCCGCGGGGGGGGCCTGGGATGAGCAGTTCTTC
j_gene: TRBJ2-5; v_gene: TRBV5-1; abundance: .; d_gene: TRBD2; CDR3aa: CASSRSGGEETQYF; CDR3nt: TGCGCCAGCAGCAGAAGCGGGGGGGAGGAGACCCAGTACTTC
j_gene: TRBJ2-3; v_gene: TRBV6-5; abundance: .; d_gene: TRBD2; CDR3aa: CASRAPGGADTQYF; CDR3nt: TGTGCCAGCAGAGCCCCCGGGGGGGCAGATACGCAGTATTTT
j_gene: TRBJ2-1; v_gene: TRBV4-3; abundance: .; d_gene: TRBD2; CDR3aa: CASSQAVSSGGLSSYNEQFF; CDR3nt: TGCGCCAGCAGCCAAGCCGTGTCTAGCGGGGGGTTAAGCTCCTACAATGAGCAGTTCTTC
j_gene: TRBJ2-5; v_gene: TRBV5-1; abundance: .; d_gene: .; CDR3aa: CASSLRQETQYF; CDR3nt: TGCGCCAGCAGCCTCCGCCAAGAGACCCAGTACTTC
j_gene: TRBJ2-1; v_gene: TRBV18; abundance: .; d_gene: TRBD2; CDR3aa: CASSPRTSGGNEQFF; CDR3nt: TGTGCCAGCTCACCAAGGACTAGCGGGGGAAATGAGCAGTTCTTC
j_gene: TRBJ1-5; v_gene: TRBV5-1; abundance: .; d_gene: .; CDR3aa: CASSALGGNNQPQHF; CDR3nt: TGCGCCAGCAGCGCCCTGGGAGGGAACAATCAGCCCCAGCATTTT
j_gene: TRBJ2-3; v_gene: TRBV4-3; abundance: .; d_gene: .; CDR3aa: CASSQDLTGRTDTQYF; CDR3nt: TGCGCCAGCAGCCAAGATCTGACAGGGAGGACAGATACGCAGTATTTT
j_gene: TRBJ2-7; v_gene: TRBV24-1; abundance: .; d_gene: TRBD2; CDR3aa: CATSDLRSSLRTSGGKTYEQYF; CDR3nt: TGTGCCACCAGTGATTTGAGGTCGAGTTTACGGACTAGCGGGGGGAAAACCTACGAGCAGTACTTC
j_gene: TRBJ2-1; v_gene: TRBV15; abundance: .; d_gene: .; CDR3aa: CATSVWRERNEQFF; CDR3nt: TGTGCCACCAGCGTCTGGAGAGAGAGGAATGAGCAGTTCTTC
j_gene: TRBJ1-2; v_gene: TRBV6-6; abundance: .; d_gene: TRBD1; CDR3aa: CASSPQGVEYGYTF; CDR3nt: TGTGCCAGCAGCCCCCAGGGGGTTGAGTATGGCTACACCTTC
j_gene: TRBJ2-3; v_gene: TRBV7-2; abundance: once; d_gene: .; CDR3aa: CASSPSGDTQYF; CDR3nt: TGTGCCAGCAGCCCTTCGGGGGATACGCAGTATTTT
j_gene: TRBJ2-7; v_gene: TRBV5-5; abundance: .; d_gene: .; CDR3aa: CASSPRRALDEQYF; CDR3nt: TGTGCCAGCAGCCCTCGGAGGGCGTTGGACGAGCAGTACTTC
j_gene: TRBJ2-4; v_gene: TRBV4-3; abundance: .; d_gene: .; CDR3aa: CASSQELAKNIQYF; CDR3nt: TGCGCCAGCAGCCAGGAGCTAGCCAAAAACATTCAGTACTTC
j_gene: TRBJ2-3; v_gene: TRBV29-1; abundance: .; d_gene: .; CDR3aa: CSVIRALTDTQYF; CDR3nt: TGCAGCGTTATCAGGGCTCTCACAGATACGCAGTATTTT
j_gene: TRBJ1-1; v_gene: TRBV28; abundance: .; d_gene: .; CDR3aa: CASSLPGPAAPEAFF; CDR3nt: TGTGCCAGCAGTTTACCCGGTCCTGCGGCTCCTGAAGCTTTCTTT
j_gene: TRBJ1-1; v_gene: TRBV7-9; abundance: .; d_gene: .; CDR3aa: CASSPGGTEAFF; CDR3nt: TGTGCCAGCAGCCCGGGTGGGACTGAAGCTTTCTTT
j_gene: TRBJ2-7; v_gene: TRBV2; abundance: .; d_gene: TRBD1; CDR3aa: CASRRDREVVYEQYF; CDR3nt: TGTGCCAGCAGAAGGGACAGGGAGGTAGTATACGAGCAGTACTTC
j_gene: TRBJ2-5; v_gene: TRBV18; abundance: .; d_gene: TRBD2; CDR3aa: CASSPTSGGDSLETQYF; CDR3nt: TGTGCCAGCTCACCGACTAGCGGGGGAGATTCGTTGGAGACCCAGTACTTC
j_gene: TRBJ1-1; v_gene: TRBV23-1; abundance: .; d_gene: TRBD1; CDR3aa: CASSQSLQGGNTEAFF; CDR3nt: TGCGCCAGCAGTCAATCACTACAGGGGGGGAACACTGAAGCTTTCTTT
j_gene: TRBJ2-3; v_gene: TRBV7-8; abundance: .; d_gene: TRBD2; CDR3aa: CASSSLAGGSTDTQYF; CDR3nt: TGTGCCAGCAGCTCTCTGGCGGGGGGGAGCACAGATACGCAGTATTTT
j_gene: TRBJ2-5; v_gene: TRBV7-2; abundance: few; d_gene: .; CDR3aa: CASSLDSETQYF; CDR3nt: TGTGCCAGCAGCTTAGATAGCGAGACCCAGTACTTC
j_gene: TRBJ1-2; v_gene: TRBV4-3; abundance: .; d_gene: .; CDR3aa: CASSQERQNYGYTF; CDR3nt: TGCGCCAGCAGCCAAGAGCGACAGAACTATGGCTACACCTTC
j_gene: TRBJ2-3; v_gene: TRBV5-1; abundance: .; d_gene: TRBD1; CDR3aa: CASKPGQGEDTQYF; CDR3nt: TGCGCCAGCAAGCCGGGACAGGGAGAGGATACGCAGTATTTT
j_gene: TRBJ2-3; v_gene: TRBV29-1; abundance: .; d_gene: TRBD1; CDR3aa: CSVPKQGADTQYF; CDR3nt: TGCAGCGTTCCGAAACAGGGGGCGGATACGCAGTATTTT
j_gene: TRBJ1-3; v_gene: TRBV6-1; abundance: .; d_gene: .; CDR3aa: CASSEGGTGNTIYF; CDR3nt: TGTGCCAGCAGTGAAGGGGGCACTGGAAACACCATATATTTT
j_gene: TRBJ2-3; v_gene: TRBV11-3; abundance: .; d_gene: .; CDR3aa: CASSLGGESTDTQYF; CDR3nt: TGTGCCAGCAGCTTAGGGGGGGAGAGCACAGATACGCAGTATTTT
j_gene: TRBJ2-5; v_gene: TRBV7-9; abundance: .; d_gene: TRBD2; CDR3aa: CASSLTSGAEPRETQYF; CDR3nt: TGTGCCAGCAGCCTCACTAGCGGGGCAGAACCAAGAGAGACCCAGTACTTC
j_gene: TRBJ1-4; v_gene: TRBV7-9; abundance: .; d_gene: TRBD1; CDR3aa: CASSRQGEKLFF; CDR3nt: TGTGCCAGCAGCAGACAGGGGGAAAAACTGTTTTTT
j_gene: TRBJ2-1; v_gene: TRBV11-2; abundance: .; d_gene: TRBD2; CDR3aa: CASSPVGAGGLGEQFF; CDR3nt: TGTGCCAGCAGCCCCGTCGGAGCGGGGGGGCTCGGTGAGCAGTTCTTC
j_gene: TRBJ2-5; v_gene: TRBV7-9; abundance: .; d_gene: TRBD2; CDR3aa: CASSDGSGGAQETQYF; CDR3nt: TGTGCCAGCAGCGACGGCAGCGGGGGGGCCCAAGAGACCCAGTACTTC
j_gene: TRBJ2-1; v_gene: TRBV4-1; abundance: few; d_gene: TRBD2; CDR3aa: CASSQGGTSGAYNEQFF; CDR3nt: TGCGCCAGCAGCCAAGGGGGGACTAGCGGTGCGTACAATGAGCAGTTCTTC
j_gene: TRBJ2-1; v_gene: TRBV18; abundance: .; d_gene: .; CDR3aa: CASSSSMGTVSYNEQFF; CDR3nt: TGTGCCAGCTCATCTAGCATGGGCACAGTCTCCTACAATGAGCAGTTCTTC
j_gene: TRBJ1-2; v_gene: TRBV10-3; abundance: .; d_gene: TRBD1; CDR3aa: CAITPTGVDYGYTF; CDR3nt: TGTGCCATCACCCCGACAGGGGTTGACTATGGCTACACCTTC
j_gene: TRBJ1-2; v_gene: TRBV7-9; abundance: .; d_gene: .; CDR3aa: CASTRDTANYGYTF; CDR3nt: TGTGCCAGCACCCGGGACACCGCTAACTATGGCTACACCTTC